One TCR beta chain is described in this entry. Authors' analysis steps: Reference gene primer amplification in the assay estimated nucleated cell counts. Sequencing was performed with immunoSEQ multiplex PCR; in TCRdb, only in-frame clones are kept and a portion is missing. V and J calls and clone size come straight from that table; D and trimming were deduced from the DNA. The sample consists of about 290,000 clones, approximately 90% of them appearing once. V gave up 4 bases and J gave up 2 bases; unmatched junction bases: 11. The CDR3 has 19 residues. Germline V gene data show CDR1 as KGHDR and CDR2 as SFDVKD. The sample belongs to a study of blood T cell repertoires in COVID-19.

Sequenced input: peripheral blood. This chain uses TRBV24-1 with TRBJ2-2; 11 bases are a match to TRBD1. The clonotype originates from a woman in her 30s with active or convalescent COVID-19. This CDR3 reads CATSDRRRDRGSNTGELFF. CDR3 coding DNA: TGTGCCACCAGTGACAGACGACGGGACAGGGGGAGTAACACCGGGGAGCTGTTTTTT.